Presented here are 16 T cell receptor beta chains from one specimen sequenced in a study of OX40 agonist ivuxolimab in advanced cancers. Assay: immunoSEQ multiplex PCR; the TCRdb copy retains only in-frame clones and omits some. The sample includes tens of thousands of clones, approximately 83% of them seen just once. The sample here was CD4+ or CD8+ T cells sorted from blood, taken in a trial of the OX40 agonist ivuxolimab. Receptor source: an adult with an advanced solid tumor such as melanoma, head and neck, liver or kidney cancer.

The chain has TRBV6-4 and TRBJ2-2, with D tentatively TRBD1 or TRBD2 (5 bases each). Germline CDR1 MRHNA, CDR2 SNTAGT. CDR3 length equals 13 residues. Trimming stripped 8 bases from V and 1 base from J, with 8 bases between. The CDR3 DNA follows: TGTGCCAGCCAGGGAGAGAACACCGGGGAGCTGTTTTTT. Translated: CASQGENTGELFF.

V usage is TRBV19 and J usage is TRBJ2-3; perhaps TRBD1 as D (6 bases). V lost 3 bases and J lost 4, with 11 bases in between. The V gene's germline CDR1 is LNHDA and CDR2 SQIVND (reference sequence). This CDR3 has 14 amino acids. The CDR3 here is CASSMRQGPDTQYF. The DNA for the CDR3 is TGTGCCAGTAGTATGAGGCAGGGGCCAGATACGCAGTATTTT.

The rearrangement links TRBV7-9 to TRBJ1-2, with D maybe TRBD1 (5 bases). V dropped 1 base and J dropped 1 base, with 13 bases sitting between them. CDR1 and CDR2 (germline): SEHNR, FQNEAQ (reference sequence). CDR3 length equals 16 residues. The CDR3 spells CASSLEGGQLNYGYTF. As DNA, the CDR3 is TGTGCCAGCAGCTTAGAGGGCGGACAACTTAACTATGGCTACACCTTC.

This clone was recorded a few times. This sequence joins TRBV9 and TRBJ2-1; D is unclear. V was shortened by 0 bases and J by 4 bases, with 11 bases between the two germline ends. Germline V gene sequence: CDR1 SGDLS, CDR2 YYNGEE. This CDR3 has 15 residues. The CDR3 region has the DNA TGTGCCAGCAGCGTAGTTGCGTCAGAATACAATGAGCAGTTCTTC. Protein: CASSVVASEYNEQFF.

This rearrangement joins TRBV19 to TRBJ2-3, with unresolved D. V lost 8 bases, J lost 3 bases, and 12 bases lay in between. This CDR3 spans 13 amino acids. Germline V gene data show CDR1 as LNHDA and CDR2 as SQIVND (reference sequence). The CDR3 nucleotides read TGTGCCAGTTCACGCACCTGGACAGATACGCAGTATTTT. Its protein is CASSRTWTDTQYF.

The chain employs TRBV29-1 and TRBJ1-1; 8 bases agree with TRBD1. CDR1 and CDR2 (germline): SQVTM, ANQGSEA. This CDR3 is 13 amino acids long. V gave up 6 bases and J gave up 4 bases; unmatched junction bases: 7. The CDR3 nucleotides read TGCAGCGTAAACCGGGACAGGCGCACTGAAGCTTTCTTT. This codes for CSVNRDRRTEAFF.

The J gene is TRBJ2-7, the V gene TRBV7-9; TRBD1 aligns across 8 bases. The CDR3 length is 13 residues. Germline CDR1 reads SEHNR; CDR2 reads FQNEAQ (reference sequence). After removal of 5 bases from V and 1 base from J, the junction contained 1 base not matched to a gene. The CDR3 region is CASSRQGSYEQYF. In nucleotides, the CDR3 is TGTGCCAGCAGCCGACAGGGGTCCTACGAGCAGTACTTC.

V gene TRBV11-3 combines with J gene TRBJ1-2; TRBD1 matches 7 bases. The CDR3 is 12 residues long. The germline CDR1 and CDR2 sequences are SGHNT and YENEEA. V was clipped by 4 bases and J by 5 bases; unmatched bases: 1. The CDR3 loop is CASSWTGYGYTF. CDR3 in DNA: TGTGCCAGCAGCTGGACAGGTTATGGCTACACCTTC.

The rearrangement links TRBV10-3 to TRBJ1-5, with 9 bases matching TRBD1. Germline V gene sequence: CDR1 ENHRY, CDR2 SYGVKD. The V and J ends lost 3 bases and 4 bases, in that order; junction bases with no gene match: 7. The CDR3 has 16 amino acids. The CDR3 protein is CAISERIGQGNQPQHF. CDR3 bases: TGTGCCATCAGTGAACGGATCGGACAGGGGAATCAGCCCCAGCATTTT.

This chain links TRBV5-1 with TRBJ2-7, with D possibly matching TRBD1 (6 bases). This CDR3 has 16 residues. The V gene's germline CDR1 is SGHRS and CDR2 YFSETQ. V was shortened by 0 bases and J by 2 bases, with 15 bases between the two germline ends. The CDR3 loop is CASSLDVGTRAYEQYF. The CDR3 DNA reads as TGCGCCAGCAGCTTGGATGTGGGGACAAGGGCCTACGAGCAGTACTTC.

The table lists this clone with a few counts. The rearrangement links TRBV6-5 to TRBJ2-2; D is undetermined. Germline lookup yields CDR1 MNHEY and CDR2 SVGAGI. Trimming shortened V by 4 bases and J by 3 bases, and 15 bases separated the two germline ends. This CDR3 comprises 16 residues. As DNA, the CDR3 is TGTGCCAGCAGTTCCACGGACGGGCCGGACACCGGGGAGCTGTTTTTT. It translates to CASSSTDGPDTGELFF.

The rearrangement uses TRBV11-3 and TRBJ2-2; D is perhaps TRBD2 (5 bases). The CDR3 sequence is 14 residues long. Between the trimmed V and J ends, which lost 3 bases and 1 base, there was a span of 6 bases. Germline loops: CDR1 SGHNT, CDR2 YENEEA. CDR3 in amino acids: CASSFRGNTGELFF. The CDR3 DNA follows: TGTGCCAGCAGCTTCCGGGGGAACACCGGGGAGCTGTTTTTT.

This chain connects TRBV11-2 to TRBJ2-2, with D possibly being TRBD1 or TRBD2 (5 bases each). V lost 5 bases to trimming and J lost 2 bases, with 12 bases between them. The germline gives CDR1 SGHAT, CDR2 FQNNGV. This CDR3 has 15 amino acids. The DNA of the CDR3 is TGTGCCAGCAGCCCCTATGGGGGAAACACCGGGGAGCTGTTTTTT. Translating gives CASSPYGGNTGELFF.

The chain combines TRBV9 with TRBJ2-1, with TRBD1 as a possible D gene (5 bases). CDR1 and CDR2 from the germline V gene are SGDLS and YYNGEE. The CDR3 totals 16 residues. The germline V and J ends were trimmed by 2 bases and 0 bases, with 12 bases remaining between them. The CDR3 DNA follows: TGTGCCAGCAGCGTGAACCCGGACATCTCCTACAATGAGCAGTTCTTC. Translated, it gives CASSVNPDISYNEQFF. Combining the CDR3 with reference TRBV9 and TRBJ2-1 gives the whole variable domain DSGVTQTPKHLITATGQRVTLRCSPRSGDLSVYWYQQSLDQGLQFLIQYYNGEERAKGNILERFSAQQFPDLHSELNLSSLELGDSALYFCASSVNPDISYNEQFFGPGTRLTVL.

This chain links TRBV4-1 with TRBJ2-5; 9 bases are shared with TRBD1. This CDR3 spans 14 amino acids. The V gene's germline CDR1 is MGHRA and CDR2 YSYEKL. The V segment lost 2 bases and the J segment 6 bases; nucleotides outside the gene matches: 4. The CDR3: CASSQQDRGKTQYF. CDR3 nucleotides: TGCGCCAGCAGCCAACAGGACAGGGGAAAGACCCAGTACTTC.

This clone has only one observation. The chain has TRBV5-1 and TRBJ2-7; no clear D. V shed 3 bases and J shed 4 bases, with 8 bases lying between them. Germline V gene lookup returns CDR1 SGHRS and CDR2 YFSETQ. The CDR3 sequence is 12 residues long. Here the CDR3 reads CASSSGLYEQYF. In nucleotides, the CDR3 is TGCGCCAGCAGCTCGGGCCTTTACGAGCAGTACTTC.